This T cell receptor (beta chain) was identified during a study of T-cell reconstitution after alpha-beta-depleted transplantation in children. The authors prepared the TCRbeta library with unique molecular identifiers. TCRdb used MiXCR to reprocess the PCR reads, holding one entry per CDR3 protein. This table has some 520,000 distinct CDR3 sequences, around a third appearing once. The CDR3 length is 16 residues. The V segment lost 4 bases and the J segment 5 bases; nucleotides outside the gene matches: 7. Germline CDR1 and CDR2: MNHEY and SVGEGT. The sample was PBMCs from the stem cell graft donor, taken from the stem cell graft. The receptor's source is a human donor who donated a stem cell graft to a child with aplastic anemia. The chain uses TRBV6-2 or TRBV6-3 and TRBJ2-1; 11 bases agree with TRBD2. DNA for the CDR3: TGTGCCAGCAGTTCTGAGACTAGCGGGATACACAATGAGCAGTTCTTC. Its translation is CASSSETSGIHNEQFF.